This T cell receptor beta chain was documented in a study of cytomegalovirus exposure and HLA in healthy donors. This PCR relied on a set of 60 Vbeta primers and 13 Jbeta primers. Clones were sequenced by immunoSEQ multiplex PCR, and TCRdb holds only the in-frame ones, with some missing. Of under 250,000 clones in the sample, 65% to 85% were seen once. The CDR3 has 17 residues. Germline V gene data show CDR1 as LNHDA and CDR2 as SQIVND (reference sequence). V shed 3 bases, J shed 7 bases, and the junction held 11 bases outside the gene matches. Input material: PBMCs. This sequence was found in a man aged 45 to 65 in good health and CMV-seronegative. The rearrangement uses TRBV19 and TRBJ1-5, with TRBD1 matching 11 bases. This CDR3 is CASSIAPGQGVNQPQHF. The DNA for the CDR3 is TGTGCCAGTAGTATCGCTCCGGGACAGGGGGTAAACCAGCCCCAGCATTTT.